Following are 22 T cell receptor beta chains from one sample sequenced in a study of shared clonotypes between healthy human individuals. The data were produced by immunoSEQ multiplex PCR, yet TCRdb's version contains in-frame clones alone and is incomplete. Of about 680,000 clones listed, approximately 79% are singletons. Sequencing input: memory CD4+ T cells sorted from blood. The sample's subset: CD45RA-negative fraction. The receptors here all came from a woman younger than 45 in good health.

The chain is built from TRBV21-1 and TRBJ2-7; TRBD1 reflects the table's D call only, with no check against the DNA. TRBV21-1 is reported as a pseudogene. There are 13 residues in the CDR3. The CDR3 DNA reads as TGTGCCAGCAGCAAAGGCCAGGGCTACGAGCAGTACTTC. Its translation: CASSKGQGYEQYF.

This chain joins TRBV19 and TRBJ2-7, with TRBD1 identical over 7 bases. Losses at the gene ends were 5 bases for V and 6 bases for J; bases not matched to a gene: 13. Germline loops: CDR1 LNHDA, CDR2 SQIVND (reference sequence). The CDR3 is 15 residues long. CDR3 coding DNA: TGTGCCAGTAGTCCATCACCGACAGGGTTTGGCGAGCAGTACTTC. It yields the protein CASSPSPTGFGEQYF. The complete variable domain, with remaining parts taken from reference TRBV19 and TRBJ2-7, reads DGGITQSPKYLFRKEGQNVTLSCEQNLNHDAMYWYRQDPGQGLRLIYYSQIVNDFQKGDIAEGYSVSREKKESFPLTVTSAQKNPTAFYLCASSPSPTGFGEQYFGPGTRLTVT.

A word on this clone: Other DNA sequences within the sample encode an identical CDR3. The J gene is TRBJ2-7, the V gene TRBV7-2; 12 bases agree with TRBD2. Trimming took 4 bases from V and 1 from J; bases not matched to a gene: 2. CDR3 length equals 15 residues. Germline V CDR1 and CDR2: SGHTA, FQGNSA. The CDR3 here is CASSSGLAGSYEQYF. CDR3 nucleotide sequence: TGTGCCAGCAGCTCCGGACTAGCGGGATCCTACGAGCAGTACTTC.

Details on this clone: This may come from a read error, since a much larger clone is one base off. The J gene is TRBJ2-7, the V gene TRBV4-2, with 7 bases matching TRBD2. The V gene end was trimmed by 4 bases and the J gene end by 0 bases; junction bases not matched to a gene: 3. Germline values: CDR1 LGHNA, CDR2 YNFKEQ. The CDR3 covers 14 residues. CDR3 sequence (DNA): TGTGCCAGCAGCCCCCAGCGGGACTCCTACGAGCAGTACTTC. Translating gives CASSPQRDSYEQYF.

Worth noting for this clone: The same CDR3 can be traced to other DNA sequences in this sample. The J gene is TRBJ1-4, the V gene TRBV7-9, with 9 nucleotides matching TRBD1. Trimming removed 4 bases from V and 4 bases from J; junction bases left unmatched: 1. Germline values: CDR1 SEHNR, CDR2 FQNEAQ (reference sequence). This CDR3 has 14 amino acids. The CDR3 here is CASSSGQGNEKLFF. The CDR3 region has the DNA TGTGCCAGCAGCTCGGGACAGGGTAATGAAAAACTGTTTTTT.

The chain uses TRBV28 and TRBJ1-2, with D possibly TRBD1 on 5 matching bases. Trimming stripped 3 bases from V and 7 bases from J, with 15 bases between. This CDR3 comprises 14 residues. The germline V gene has CDR1 MDHEN and CDR2 SYDVKM. Here the CDR3 reads CASSLETELPGYTF. As DNA, the CDR3 is TGTGCCAGCAGTTTGGAGACAGAATTGCCTGGCTACACCTTC.

The chain carries TRBV29-1 and TRBJ1-4, with unresolved D. The V and J ends lost 7 bases and 1 base respectively, with 13 bases between them. Germline V gene data show CDR1 as SQVTM and CDR2 as ANQGSEA. The CDR3 contains 14 residues. In DNA, the CDR3 is TGCAGCGCTTTGACGGAGATAACTAATGAAAAACTGTTTTTT. As protein: CSALTEITNEKLFF.

This rearrangement joins TRBV5-6 to TRBJ2-3; 7 bases line up with TRBD2. The CDR3 totals 14 residues. Trimming at V came to 3 bases and at J to 7 bases, leaving 8 bases not matched to a gene. Germline CDR1 is SGHDT and CDR2 is YYEEEE. CDR3 coding DNA: TGTGCCAGCAGCTCACGACTAGCTACTTATACGCAGTATTTT. Protein: CASSSRLATYTQYF.

The chain combines TRBV27 with TRBJ2-7, with D perhaps assigned TRBD1 or TRBD2 (5 bases each). V lost 4 bases, J lost 2 bases, and 12 bases lay in between. Looked up from germline, CDR1 is MNHEY and CDR2 is SMNVEV (reference sequence). The CDR3 is 14 amino acids. DNA for the CDR3: TGTGCCAGCAGTTCCGGGACGGCCACCTACGAGCAGTACTTC. Translation gives CASSSGTATYEQYF.

The rearrangement links TRBV5-1 to TRBJ2-2; 13 positions match TRBD2. J lost 5 bases, V lost 4 bases, and 2 bases had no gene match. Per the germline V gene, CDR1 is SGHRS and CDR2 is YFSETQ. This CDR3 is built from 15 residues. The DNA of the CDR3 is TGCGCCAGCAGCCAACTAGCGGGAGGGACCGGGGAGCTGTTTTTT. Protein: CASSQLAGGTGELFF.

To note about this clone: At the DNA level, this CDR3 is encoded by other sequences in the same sample as well. The CDR3 sequence: CSVGINTGELFF. The CDR3 nucleotides read TGCAGCGTTGGGATAAACACCGGGGAGCTGTTTTTT. V is TRBV29-1 and J is TRBJ2-2; no clear D. Trimming stripped 4 bases from V and 2 bases from J, with 5 bases between. CDR3 length: 12 amino acids. From germline, CDR1 is SQVTM and CDR2 ANQGSEA.

The rearrangement uses TRBV19 and TRBJ1-5; 8 bases are a match to TRBD1. After removal of 6 bases from V and 7 bases from J, the junction contained 11 bases not matched to a gene. The CDR3 runs to 15 residues. Germline-derived CDR1 and CDR2 are LNHDA and SQIVND (reference sequence). The CDR3 DNA reads TGTGCCAGTAGACAAAGACAGGGGCATGGCCAGCCCCAGCATTTT. The encoded protein is CASRQRQGHGQPQHF. Drawing the rest from reference TRBV19 and TRBJ1-5, the complete variable domain is DGGITQSPKYLFRKEGQNVTLSCEQNLNHDAMYWYRQDPGQGLRLIYYSQIVNDFQKGDIAEGYSVSREKKESFPLTVTSAQKNPTAFYLCASRQRQGHGQPQHFGDGTRLSIL.

This chain connects TRBV11-1 to TRBJ1-2; the D gene is possibly TRBD1 (6 bases). This CDR3 is 13 amino acids long. The germline V and J ends were trimmed by 5 bases and 7 bases, with 14 bases remaining between them. Germline lookup yields CDR1 SGHAT and CDR2 FQDESV (reference sequence). CDR3 sequence: CASSPGGGGGYTF. The DNA of the CDR3 is TGTGCCAGCAGCCCGGGGGGCGGAGGTGGCTACACCTTC.

The rearrangement uses TRBV4-1 and TRBJ2-2; D is unresolved. The CDR3 extends over 13 amino acids. Germline CDR1 is MGHRA and CDR2 is YSYEKL. V lost 3 bases, J lost 5 bases, and 7 bases lay in between. DNA of the CDR3: TGCGCCAGCAGCCAGGGTTGGACCGGGGAGCTGTTTTTT. Protein sequence: CASSQGWTGELFF.

This chain joins TRBV18 and TRBJ2-3, with D hard to call. The germline V gene encodes CDR1 KGHSH and CDR2 LQKENI. Between the trimmed V and J ends, which lost 1 base and 0 bases, there was a span of 8 bases. The CDR3 loop spans 15 amino acids. The CDR3 protein is CASSPLTDSTDTQYF. Written as DNA, the CDR3 is TGTGCCAGCTCACCACTGACTGATAGCACAGATACGCAGTATTTT.

The gene calls are TRBV30 and TRBJ1-2, with D tentatively TRBD1 (6 bases). The CDR3 runs 11 residues. Per germline, CDR1 GTSNPN and CDR2 SVGIG (reference sequence). Trimming stripped 1 base from V and 11 bases from J, with 11 bases between. CDR3 sequence reads: CAWSGEGQYTF. CDR3 coding DNA: TGTGCCTGGAGTGGAGAAGGACAGTACACCTTC.

This chain connects TRBV28 to TRBJ1-2; D is uncertain. The CDR3 runs to 12 residues. V lost 5 bases to trimming and J lost 8 bases, with 12 bases between them. CDR1 is MDHEN, CDR2 SYDVKM, per germline. The CDR3 sequence is CASSGLRLGYTF. In DNA, the CDR3 is TGTGCCAGCAGTGGGCTTCGGCTCGGCTACACCTTC.

The chain couples TRBV11-2 to TRBJ2-5; 7 bases agree with TRBD1. Per the germline V gene, CDR1 is SGHAT and CDR2 is FQNNGV. The CDR3 length is 14 residues. Unmatched junction bases numbered 7, after V lost 5 bases and J lost 4 bases. CDR3 nucleotide sequence: TGTGCCAGCAGCCACGGACAGGAAGGAGAGACCCAGTACTTC. This encodes CASSHGQEGETQYF.

This rearrangement joins TRBV5-5 to TRBJ2-7, with D unclear. Between the trimmed V and J ends, which lost 6 bases and 0 bases, there was a span of 7 bases. The CDR3 has 12 amino acids. Germline V gene data show CDR1 as SGHKS and CDR2 as YYEKEE (reference sequence). The CDR3 DNA sequence: TGTGCCAGCATTCCGAGCTCCTACGAGCAGTACTTC. It specifies CASIPSSYEQYF. Looking up the rest from reference TRBV5-5 and TRBJ2-7 gives the full variable domain: DAGVTQSPTHLIKTRGQQVTLRCSPISGHKSVSWYQQVLGQGPQFIFQYYEKEERGRGNFPDRFSARQFPNYSSELNVNALLLGDSALYLCASIPSSYEQYFGPGTRLTVT.

The rearrangement joins TRBV4-1 to TRBJ2-1; 9 bases fit TRBD1. Germline trimming cut 1 base from V and 7 bases from J; bases unmatched to any gene: 5. Germline CDR1 MGHRA, CDR2 YSYEKL. The CDR3 is 15 amino acids. In nucleotides, the CDR3 is TGCGCCAGCAGCCAAGGGGACAGGGATTTGAATGAGCAGTTCTTC. Protein: CASSQGDRDLNEQFF.

The chain employs TRBV6-5 and TRBJ1-3; D ambiguous. This CDR3 contains 13 residues. Germline CDR1 is MNHEY and CDR2 is SVGAGI. The V end lost 2 bases, the J end lost 4 bases, and 6 bases lay between the germline ends. The CDR3 here is CASSYEVGNTIYF. The CDR3 DNA is TGTGCCAGCAGTTACGAGGTCGGAAACACCATATATTTT.

V usage is TRBV5-6 and J usage is TRBJ2-6, with D perhaps TRBD1 (6 bases). Between the trimmed V and J ends, which lost 2 bases and 1 base, there was a span of 7 bases. Germline CDR1 reads SGHDT; CDR2 reads YYEEEE. The CDR3 has 15 amino acids. The CDR3 DNA sequence: TGTGCCAGCAGCTTTACAGGGTCTGGGGCCAACGTCCTGACTTTC. This gives the protein CASSFTGSGANVLTF.